A selection of T cell receptor beta chains follows, all from one sample in a study of T cells in Graves' hyperthyroidism and ophthalmopathy. TCRdb re-called the multiplex PCR reads through MiXCR, storing one row per CDR3 protein. The table has 95,000 to 110,000 distinct CDR3 sequences, 47% seen once. The sequencing sample was made of blood. These receptors originate from a man aged 40-49 years with Graves' hyperthyroidism. The CDR3 runs from the conserved cysteine through the conserved F or W. The order of the fields is clone size, V gene, D gene, J gene, CDR3 protein, CDR3 DNA. A D gene is named only where the DNA matches it firmly. For some rows the clone size is stated as once, few or many, or as a class when expanded; others skip it.

>NA|TRBV19|TRBD2|TRBJ2-1
CASSRLAGGYQKFF
TGTGCCAGTAGCCGACTAGCGGGAGGATACCAGAAGTTCTTC
>many|TRBV7-9|TRBD1|TRBJ1-4
CASSVQGAATNEKLFF
TGTGCCAGCAGCGTGCAGGGGGCCGCAACTAATGAAAAACTGTTTTTT
>many|TRBV10-1|TRBD2|TRBJ2-1
CASSELRGAEQLF
TGCGCCAGCAGTGAGCTGCGGGGGGCTGAGCAGCTCTTC
>many|TRBV7-2|TRBD1|TRBJ2-4
CASSLQGDHPTKNIQYF
TGTGCCAGCAGCCTCCAGGGGGACCACCCCACCAAAAACATTCAGTACTTC
>many|TRBV9|NA|TRBJ1-2
CASSDGTNYGYTF
TGTGCCAGCAGCGACGGGACTAACTATGGCTACACCTTC
>many|TRBV4-2|NA|TRBJ1-1
CASSQQLVGTEAFF
TGTGCCAGCAGCCAACAGTTGGTCGGCACTGAAGCTTTCTTT
>NA|TRBV7-8|NA|TRBJ2-3
CASSPHSGGAIDTQCF
TGTGCCAGCAGCCCCCATAGTGGGGGGGCCATAGATACGCAGTGTTTT
>NA|TRBV7-2|NA|TRBJ2-2
CASSLAGSGVFF
TGTGCCAGCAGCCTTGCGGGGTCAGGGGTGTTTTTT
>many|TRBV13|TRBD1|TRBJ1-6
CASSAPSSGTGTSPLHF
TGTGCCAGCAGCGCGCCATCTTCCGGGACAGGGACTTCACCCCTCCACTTT
>NA|TRBV7-8|TRBD1|TRBJ2-1
CASSPQGAGNEQFF
TGTGCCAGCAGCCCACAGGGGGCAGGGAATGAGCAGTTCTTC
>NA|TRBV12-3/TRBV12-4|NA|TRBJ2-7
CASSARGVRYEQYF
TGTGCCAGCAGTGCTAGAGGGGTCAGGTACGAGCAGTACTTC
>many|TRBV2|NA|TRBJ1-5
CASRSDRRVQPQHF
TGTGCCAGTAGATCGGACAGACGGGTCCAGCCCCAGCATTTT
>NA|TRBV29-1|TRBD1|TRBJ2-5
CSVEIWDSSYNETQYF
TGCAGCGTTGAAATCTGGGACAGCTCCTACAATGAGACCCAGTACTTC
>NA|TRBV19|NA|TRBJ2-2
CASSHEFTGELSF
TGTGCCAGTAGTCACGAATTCACCGGGGAGCTGTCTTTT
>NA|TRBV15|TRBD1|TRBJ2-7
CATSRDRDSLYEQYF
TGTGCCACCAGCAGAGATAGGGACAGCCTCTACGAGCAGTACTTC
>NA|TRBV5-1|TRBD2|TRBJ2-1
CASSLGLADYEQFF
TGCGCCAGCAGCTTGGGACTAGCGGACTATGAGCAGTTCTTC
>many|TRBV19|NA|TRBJ2-5
CASSIKRLGSVKETQYF
TGTGCCAGTAGTATAAAGCGACTAGGGTCGGTCAAAGAGACCCAGTACTTC
>many|TRBV2|TRBD1|TRBJ2-7
CASSTGTGTREQYF
TGTGCCAGCAGCACCGGGACAGGGACCCGCGAGCAGTACTTC
>NA|TRBV7-3|NA|TRBJ1-5
CASSQRGGRHF
TGTGCCAGCAGCCAAAGGGGCGGCCGGCATTTT
>many|TRBV25-1|NA|TRBJ2-6
CASTSTGLVSGANVLTF
TGTGCCAGCACATCGACAGGCCTCGTCTCTGGGGCCAACGTCCTGACTTTC
>many|TRBV19|TRBD1|TRBJ2-1
CASSIWTGARDNEQFF
TGTGCCAGTAGTATATGGACAGGGGCAAGAGACAATGAGCAGTTCTTC
>NA|TRBV7-8|TRBD1|TRBJ2-5
CASSLRTGHQETQYF
TGTGCCAGCAGCTTGCGGACAGGCCACCAAGAGACCCAGTACTTC
>NA|TRBV7-2|TRBD2|TRBJ2-3
CASSYPGGSPPDTQYF
TGTGCCAGCAGCTATCCTGGCGGGAGCCCCCCAGATACGCAGTATTTT
>many|TRBV12-3/TRBV12-4|TRBD1|TRBJ2-7
CASSRQGAYEQYF
TGTGCCAGCAGCCGACAGGGAGCCTACGAGCAGTACTTC
>NA|TRBV12-3/TRBV12-4|TRBD2|TRBJ2-2
CASSPGLAGGELFF
TGTGCCAGCAGCCCAGGACTAGCGGGAGGAGAGCTGTTTTTT
>many|TRBV2|NA|TRBJ2-2
CASSARQRVITGELFF
TGTGCCAGCAGTGCCCGACAGCGCGTGATCACCGGGGAGCTGTTTTTT
>NA|TRBV7-2|TRBD1|TRBJ1-6
CASSCSGQGVNSPLHF
TGTGCCAGCAGCTGCTCGGGACAGGGGGTAAATTCACCCCTCCACTTT
>many|TRBV2|NA|TRBJ1-4
CASSEWTEDSEKLFF
TGTGCCAGCAGTGAATGGACGGAGGACAGTGAAAAACTGTTTTTT
>NA|TRBV20-1|NA|TRBJ1-2
CSARVGTTKPYGYTF
TGCAGTGCTAGAGTGGGGACAACTAAACCGTATGGCTACACCTTC
>many|TRBV6-1|TRBD1|TRBJ1-1
CASSAGQGNEAFF
TGTGCCAGCAGTGCCGGACAGGGGAATGAAGCTTTCTTT
>many|TRBV5-8|NA|TRBJ2-3
CASTDTQYF
TGTGCCAGCACAGATACGCAGTATTTT
>many|TRBV6-6|TRBD1|TRBJ1-5
CASSYARDSKQPQHF
TGTGCCAGCAGTTACGCTCGGGACAGTAAACAGCCCCAGCATTTT
>once|TRBV7-2|TRBD2|TRBJ2-7
CASSSYSGTNTGEQYF
TGTGCCAGCAGCTCATATAGCGGGACGAACACCGGGGAGCAGTACTTC
>many|TRBV11-3|NA|TRBJ1-1
CASSLVVGRAFF
TGTGCCAGCAGCTTAGTTGTGGGGAGAGCTTTCTTT
>many|TRBV19|NA|TRBJ2-1
CARTPTGTPNEQFF
TGTGCCAGGACGCCTACCGGGACTCCCAATGAGCAGTTCTTC
>NA|TRBV29-1|NA|TRBJ2-1
CSLRDTSKGDEQFF
TGCAGCTTGCGAGACACCTCCAAGGGCGATGAGCAGTTCTTC
>NA|TRBV9|NA|TRBJ1-2
CASSVEPGGYTF
TGTGCCAGCAGCGTAGAACCAGGTGGCTACACCTTC
>many|TRBV7-9|NA|TRBJ1-2
CASSQDSPYRYTF
TGTGCCAGCAGCCAGGACAGCCCTTATCGCTACACCTTC
>few|TRBV5-1|TRBD1|TRBJ2-7
CASSSGTEYEQYF
TGCGCCAGCAGTTCCGGGACAGAATACGAGCAGTACTTC
>many|TRBV5-1|TRBD1|TRBJ1-2
CASSLAAGQGGYGYTF
TGCGCCAGCAGCTTAGCCGCGGGACAGGGGGGTTATGGCTACACCTTC
>many|TRBV5-6|TRBD2|TRBJ2-5
CASSPGRLVGGETQYF
TGTGCCAGCAGCCCGGGGAGGCTAGTCGGGGGGGAGACCCAGTACTTC